This T cell receptor beta chain was identified in a study of T cell repertoires in cytomegalovirus infection. Overall study context: Indicated by public TCR beta signatures were CMV infection and matching HLA type. Study-wide findings and caveats: In two of eight donors, the top clonotype was HLA-C-restricted CMV-specific. Public TCR beta family frequency separated CMV-and-HLA carriers, including in an independent cohort.

TCRdb re-called the reads through MiXCR, storing one row per CDR3 protein. There are tens of thousands of distinct CDR3 sequences in the sample; about 4.2% occur only once, and 22% lies in the top ten. The table lists this clonotype with many counts. The antigen is unknown. The sequence derives from a human donor in good health (CMV status not recorded). Some clones in this sample may be carry-over from other donors' samples. The sequenced sample was PBMCs.

The DNA for the CDR3 is TGTGCCAGCAGTTTTAGCCGGGGGCGAAATTTGGTTGGGCAGTACTTC. Translated: CASSFSRGRNLVGQYF. This chain uses TRBV28 with TRBJ2-7; perhaps D is TRBD1 or TRBD2 (6 bases each). The V gene's germline CDR1 is MDHEN and CDR2 SYDVKM. Trimming removed 3 bases from V and 9 bases from J, with 24 bases in between. There are 16 residues in the CDR3.